The clone carrying this T cell receptor (beta chain) was counted once. Healthy Russian Caucasian donors spanned ages about 6 to 100 years. This record comes from a study of blood T cells in healthy people across ages. Alongside a J-beta primer mix, a sample-barcoded 5' primer served in a second PCR lasting roughly 7 to 11 cycles. Each CDR3 protein is one row after TCRdb ran MiXCR on the 5' RACE reads. The repertoire holds approximately 790,000 distinct CDR3 sequences, with around two thirds as singletons. The CDR3 is made up of 17 amino acids. Germline V gene sequence: CDR1 MGHRA, CDR2 YSYEKL. The V end lost 0 bases, the J end lost 3 bases, and 15 bases lay between the germline ends.

The receptor was isolated from a man aged 25-45 years in good health. The chain carries TRBV4-1 and TRBJ2-1; no firm D call. What was sequenced was blood. The CDR3, as DNA: TGCGCCAGCAGCCAAGATCACGCGAATACCGACTACAATGAGCAGTTCTTC. It is translated as CASSQDHANTDYNEQFF.